The 29 T cell receptor beta chains listed next were all sequenced from one sample in a study of CD8+CD57+ T cells in acquired aplastic anemia (dated by TCRdb to 2016 to 2018). Flow cytometry had shown CD8+CD57+ cell expansion in the patients selected for sequencing. Sequencing was carried out with an Illumina HiSeq 2000. TCR beta VDJ combination and CDR3 sequence profiling used genomic DNA as the template. TCRdb applied fastp at Q25 and MiXCR to the public reads, then kept only in-frame beta chains. Under each unique CDR3 protein, matching rows form one entry showing the most common genes and DNA. In this sample the table shows 200,000 to 300,000 distinct CDR3 sequences, 47% of which occur a single time. The top ten clones comprise 7.8% of the sample. Sequenced sample: sorted CD4+, CD8+, or CD8+CD57+ T cells (not recorded which) from PBMCs. These receptors were taken from a human donor with aplastic anemia.

Of note for this clonotype: The junction shows a germline mismatch at one end, possibly a read error. The gene calls are TRBV2 and TRBJ1-1; weak D call: TRBD1 (5 bases). Germline V lookup: CDR1 SNHLY, CDR2 FYNNEI. The CDR3 is 15 amino acids. The CDR3 sequence is CASIETAVRVTEAFF. CDR3 bases: TGTGCCAGCATCGAGACAGCAGTTAGAGTCACTGAAGCCTTCTTT.

In this sample, this clonotype turned up many times. CDR3 sequence reads: CASSPRDNPSYEQYF. CDR3 in DNA: TGTGCCAGCTCACCGAGGGACAACCCCTCCTACGAGCAGTACTTC. The rearrangement uses TRBV18 and TRBJ2-7; the D gene is possibly TRBD1 (6 bases). Germline V gene lookup returns CDR1 KGHSH and CDR2 LQKENI. V was shortened by 3 bases and J by 0 bases, with 12 bases between the two germline ends. The CDR3 is made up of 15 amino acids.

With respect to this clonotype: One end of the junction fails to match germline, which may point to a read error. CDR3 region: CGVEEVHNEQFF. CDR3 in DNA: TGCGGCGTTGAGGAGGTGCACAATGAGCAGTTCTTC. The chain employs TRBV29-1 and TRBJ2-1, with TRBD2 as a possible D gene (5 bases). The CDR3 is 12 residues long. Per the germline V gene, CDR1 is SQVTM and CDR2 is ANQGSEA.

The chain employs TRBV7-9 and TRBJ2-3; D ambiguous. Looked up from germline, CDR1 is SEHNR and CDR2 is FQNEAQ (reference sequence). This CDR3 comprises 13 residues. V lost 5 bases and J 2 bases, leaving 8 bases between the germline ends. The CDR3 sequence is CASSPTATDTQYF. The CDR3 nucleotides read TGTGCCAGCAGCCCCACAGCCACAGATACGCAGTATTTT.

The genes are TRBV6-4 and TRBJ2-1, with TRBD2 identical over 7 bases. The V gene's germline CDR1 is MRHNA and CDR2 SNTAGT. This CDR3 is 14 amino acids long. V lost 6 bases, J lost 9 bases, and 11 bases stayed unmatched. This chain's CDR3 is CASSPGLKAAEQFF. CDR3 nucleotide sequence: TGTGCCAGCAGCCCGGGACTAAAAGCGGCTGAGCAGTTCTTC.

This clonotype has at least ten counts. This chain connects TRBV7-9 to TRBJ1-3; TRBD1 might be the D (6 bases). Germline CDR1 is SEHNR and CDR2 is FQNEAQ (reference sequence). V lost 1 base and J 4 bases, leaving 14 bases between the germline ends. CDR3 size: 16 residues. CDR3 sequence reads: CASSLVVGAYGNTIYF. Written as DNA, the CDR3 is TGTGCCAGCAGCTTAGTTGTGGGGGCATACGGAAACACCATATATTTT. Full variable domain (outside the CDR3, taken from reference TRBV7-9 and TRBJ1-3): DTGVSQNPRHKITKRGQNVTFRCDPISEHNRLYWYRQTLGQGPEFLTYFQNEAQLEKSRLLSDRFSAERPKGSFSTLEIQRTEQGDSAMYLCASSLVVGAYGNTIYFGEGSWLTVV.

As to this clonotype: Just one base apart from a much larger clone, this may be a read error. This chain joins TRBV29-1 and TRBJ2-3; D is uncertain. The CDR3 runs to 14 residues. The V gene's germline CDR1 is SQVTM and CDR2 ANQGSEA. CDR3: CSVEDRDHTDTRYF. Here the CDR3 DNA reads TGCAGCGTTGAAGATCGTGATCACACAGATACGCGGTATTTT.

This clonotype was recorded many times. The chain couples TRBV20-1 to TRBJ1-3; D unresolved. The CDR3 is made up of 13 amino acids. Germline CDR1 reads DFQATT; CDR2 reads SNEGSKA (reference sequence). V was shortened by 6 bases and J by 5 bases, with 14 bases between the two germline ends. The CDR3 spells CSANDINRNTIYF. The DNA of the CDR3 is TGCAGTGCCAACGACATAAACAGAAACACCATATATTTT.

This clonotype was detected only a few times. The chain recombines TRBV6-5 with TRBJ2-5; weak D call: TRBD2 (6 bases). Looked up from germline, CDR1 is MNHEY and CDR2 is SVGAGI. V shed 4 bases and J shed 4 bases, with 25 bases lying between them. The CDR3 spans 18 residues. The CDR3, as DNA: TGTGCCAGCAGTTGGATTTCCGCCGTGGCGGGGACGGGAGAGACCCAGTACTTC. Protein product: CASSWISAVAGTGETQYF.

The chain has TRBV29-1 and TRBJ1-1; maybe TRBD1 (5 bases). In germline, CDR1 is SQVTM, CDR2 ANQGSEA. V was cut by 7 bases and J by 4 bases, with 13 bases left in between. CDR3 length: 12 residues. The CDR3 protein is CSGGGRGTEAFF. The CDR3 DNA follows: TGCAGCGGGGGGGGACGGGGCACTGAAGCTTTCTTT.

This clonotype has only a few counts. V is TRBV15 and J is TRBJ2-7; maybe TRBD1 (6 bases). The ends were cut back, 0 bases at V and 5 bases at J, with 8 bases in the middle. In germline, CDR1 is LNHNV, CDR2 YYDKDF (reference sequence). The CDR3 loop spans 13 amino acids. Here the CDR3 reads CATSRDAGDEQYF. CDR3 nucleotide sequence: TGTGCCACCAGCAGAGACGCAGGGGACGAGCAGTACTTC.

The chain has TRBV2 and TRBJ1-4; 7 bases match TRBD1. The CDR3 has 18 amino acids. The trim removed 9 bases at V and 0 bases at J, leaving 16 bases unmatched. Germline V gene lookup returns CDR1 SNHLY and CDR2 FYNNEI. The CDR3 region is CASDGRQGGDATNEKLFF. CDR3 nucleotides: TGTGCCAGTGACGGACGGCAGGGGGGAGATGCAACTAATGAAAAACTGTTTTTT.

The table lists this clonotype with many counts. This sequence joins TRBV9 and TRBJ1-1; D gene ambiguous. Germline-derived CDR1 and CDR2 are SGDLS and YYNGEE. V was trimmed by 1 base and J by 5 bases, leaving 12 bases between them. The CDR3 loop spans 14 amino acids. This CDR3 reads CASSVSPLATEAFF. CDR3 coding DNA: TGTGCCAGCAGCGTATCCCCCCTTGCGACTGAAGCTTTCTTT.

This clonotype has at least ten counts. This chain uses TRBV4-2 with TRBJ2-1; 9 bases fit TRBD2. The germline gives CDR1 LGHNA, CDR2 YNFKEQ. The CDR3 runs 17 residues. J was trimmed by 1 base and V by 1 base; bases with no gene match: 5. The chain's CDR3 is CASSQALAGISYNEQFF. Here the CDR3 DNA reads TGTGCCAGCAGCCAAGCCCTAGCGGGGATATCCTACAATGAGCAGTTCTTC.

This clonotype was observed a few times. This chain joins TRBV29-1 and TRBJ1-1; no firm D call. V was trimmed by 3 bases and J by 10 bases, leaving 15 bases between them. CDR3 length: 12 residues. Germline CDR1 is SQVTM and CDR2 is ANQGSEA. The CDR3 DNA reads as TGCAGCGTTGATGGCAGAAGTGATTCAGCTTTCTTT. Translation gives CSVDGRSDSAFF. Combining the CDR3 with reference TRBV29-1 and TRBJ1-1 gives the whole variable domain SAVISQKPSRDICQRGTSLTIQCQVDSQVTMMFWYRQQPGQSLTLIATANQGSEATYESGFVIDKFPISRPNLTFSTLTVSNMSPEDSSIYLCSVDGRSDSAFFGQGTRLTVV.

This clonotype was picked up many times. The genes are TRBV28 and TRBJ2-5; tentative D call: TRBD1 (5 bases). V was trimmed by 9 bases and J by 2 bases, leaving 10 bases between them. Germline V gene sequence: CDR1 MDHEN, CDR2 SYDVKM. The CDR3 is 12 amino acids. The CDR3 is CASRGGQETQYF. CDR3 DNA sequence: TGTGCCAGTAGGGGCGGACAAGAGACCCAGTACTTC.

The table lists this clonotype with a count of one. This rearrangement joins TRBV7-2 to TRBJ2-7; a weak D match, TRBD2 (6 bases). This CDR3 is built from 15 residues. Germline loops: CDR1 SGHTA, CDR2 FQGNSA. Trimming left V 5 bases short and J 3 bases short, with 17 bases between. CDR3 loop: CASSTTTGGSYEQYF. CDR3 coding DNA: TGTGCCAGCAGCACCACAACTGGGGGGAGCTACGAGCAGTACTTC.

V gene TRBV6-4 combines with J gene TRBJ1-6; a possible D gene is TRBD1 (5 bases). Trimming shortened V by 0 bases and J by 9 bases, and 9 bases separated the two germline ends. Germline loops: CDR1 MRHNA, CDR2 SNTAGT. The CDR3 sequence is 14 residues long. CDR3 in amino acids: CASSDSSQGSPLHF. For the CDR3, the DNA is TGTGCCAGCAGTGACTCGAGTCAGGGTTCACCCCTCCACTTT.

This clonotype was detected ten times or more. An end of the junction does not agree with germline; a read error may underlie this. V gene TRBV7-7 combines with J gene TRBJ2-7; possible D gene TRBD2, 5 bases. This CDR3 has 13 amino acids. Germline CDR1 and CDR2: SSHAT and FNYEAQ (reference sequence). The CDR3 DNA reads TGTGCTAGCAGCTTAGCGCTGGATCGGGAGCAGTACTTC. This encodes CASSLALDREQYF.

V is TRBV6-5 and J is TRBJ2-1; either TRBD1 or TRBD2 may supply D (6 bases each). The CDR3 has 16 residues. The V gene lost 0 bases and the J gene lost 2 bases, with 11 bases spanning the gap. The germline CDR1 and CDR2 sequences are MNHEY and SVGAGI. CDR3 nucleotide sequence: TGTGCCAGCAGTTACTCCGGGGGCGGACCCTACAATGAGCAGTTCTTC. It codes for CASSYSGGGPYNEQFF.

About this clonotype: A single base separates this from a much larger clone, so it may be a read error. The chain combines TRBV6-1 with TRBJ1-1; TRBD1 agrees at 8 bases. This CDR3 has 14 amino acids. From germline, CDR1 is MNHNS and CDR2 SASEGT. As DNA, the CDR3 is TGTGCCGGCAGTAGGGACAGGAAGAACACTGAAGCTTTCTTT. Its protein product is CAGSRDRKNTEAFF.

This chain joins TRBV10-3 and TRBJ2-2; the D gene could be TRBD1 or TRBD2 (5 bases each). Germline CDR1 and CDR2: ENHRY and SYGVKD. The CDR3 runs 12 residues. Trimming took off 2 bases at V and 10 bases at J, with 8 bases between the two ends. The CDR3 DNA sequence: TGTGCCATCAGTGAGCGGGACGAGGAGCTGTTTTTT. This gives the protein CAISERDEELFF.

The rearrangement joins TRBV19 to TRBJ1-2; D gene uncertain. The germline V and J ends were trimmed by 6 bases and 8 bases, with 13 bases remaining between them. Germline CDR1 is LNHDA and CDR2 is SQIVND (reference sequence). This CDR3 is built from 12 residues. This chain's CDR3 is CASRIGDGGYTF. The DNA of the CDR3 is TGTGCCAGTAGAATCGGAGATGGCGGCTACACCTTC.

As regards this clonotype: This sequence may be a read error, since a much larger clone differs from it by one base. The chain has TRBV25-1 and TRBJ2-7, with D perhaps TRBD1 or TRBD2 (5 bases each). The CDR3 sequence is 12 residues long. V was clipped by 6 bases and J by 7 bases, with 13 bases between them. Germline V gene lookup returns CDR1 MGHDK and CDR2 SYGVNS. Written as DNA, the CDR3 is TGTGCCAGCAGCGCCGGGGACCGGGAGCAGTACTTC. Its protein product is CASSAGDREQYF.

This rearrangement joins TRBV30 to TRBJ2-1; 8 bases line up with TRBD2. The CDR3 length is 16 residues. Germline lookup yields CDR1 GTSNPN and CDR2 SVGIG (reference sequence). J lost 5 bases, V lost 0 bases, and 9 bases had no gene match. CDR3: CAWSVMAGGANNEQFF. CDR3 nucleotide sequence: TGTGCCTGGAGTGTAATGGCCGGGGGGGCCAACAATGAGCAGTTCTTC.

The chain carries TRBV12-3 or TRBV12-4 and TRBJ1-6; 8 bases are a match to TRBD1. The CDR3 covers 16 residues. After removal of 4 bases from V and 12 bases from J, the junction contained 14 bases not matched to a gene. The DNA of the CDR3 is TGTGCCAGCAGTTGGGGGGGTGGGACAGGAGGTATACCCCTCCACTTT. Amino acid sequence: CASSWGGGTGGIPLHF.

This clonotype was observed at least ten times. The conserved final phenylalanine or tryptophan is absent from the CDR3, which likely points to a read error. The chain combines TRBV7-6 with TRBJ1-6; D remains unclear. Trimming took 5 bases from V and 2 from J, leaving 13 bases between them. This CDR3 spans 16 amino acids. CDR1 is SGHVS, CDR2 FNYEAQ, per germline. CDR3 sequence: CASSTEGIAYNSPLHL. CDR3 DNA: TGTGCCAGCAGCACCGAAGGGATAGCCTATAATTCACCCCTCCACCTT.

This chain uses TRBV6-6 with TRBJ1-2; D uncertain. The germline V gene has CDR1 MNHNY and CDR2 SVGAGI (reference sequence). V lost 5 bases and J lost 8, with 15 bases in between. The CDR3 is 13 residues long. This CDR3 reads CASSEVGVRGYTF. In DNA form, the CDR3 reads TGTGCCAGCAGTGAAGTCGGGGTGCGCGGCTACACCTTC.

This rearrangement joins TRBV10-2 to TRBJ1-3; D not resolved. Trimming removed 3 bases at V and 4 bases at J, with 7 bases between. From germline, CDR1 is WSHSY and CDR2 SAAADI. The CDR3 loop spans 13 amino acids. Here the CDR3 reads CASSDRKGNTIYF. The DNA of the CDR3 is TGCGCCAGCAGTGACAGAAAAGGAAACACCATATATTTT.